This record looks at one TCR beta chain sequence and its context. Its antigen specificity is not known. A clone one base away is much larger, so this may be a read error. The CDR3 starts with the cysteine, ends with the phenylalanine, and has 15 residues. Only the CDR3 portion is preserved as DNA: 45 bases, with reading frame beginning at the first base. CDR1 and CDR2 were assigned from the germline V gene as ENHRY and SYGVKD. Libraries were built with multiplex PCR. Instrument used: Illumina HiSeq 4000. iRepertoire HTBI primers and Arm-PCR amplification of CDR3 regions were used to construct TCR beta libraries. Before sequencing, the PCR products went through gel purification. The study's own analysis went as follows. Gene usage analysis of CDR3 amino acid clonotypes relied on the approximately 60 TRBV and about 13 TRBJ segments identified across samples. Filtered high-quality paired reads were merged into contigs using COPE and FqMerger. Contigs were aligned with BLAST to IMGT TRBV, TRBD and TRBJ reference genes, and CDR3 was defined per IMGT. Clonotypes above 0.1% frequency were classified as highly expanded clones. Shannon entropy served as the measure of repertoire diversity, while the Gini coefficient captured V-J evenness. Public clonotypes were defined as clonotypes shared by more than one individual. TCRdb cleaned the public reads at Q25 with fastp, built clones with MiXCR and kept in-frame beta chains. Every CDR3 protein is listed once, alongside the most common genes and DNA of its rows. TCRdb's processing, not the authors', yielded these V and J calls. The sample has hundreds of thousands of distinct CDR3 sequences on record, about a fifth of them singletons. Clones ranked in the top ten supply over 6% of the sample.

The sample's time point label, decoded: persistent/refractory GD, antithyroid drugs over 5 years with positive TRAb. RNA was extracted from PBMCs in TRIzol for both TCR sequencing and RNA sequencing. Graves' disease was diagnosed according to American Thyroid Association guidelines. The patients came from an endocrinology department in Xi'an, China. Each patient gave roughly 8.4 milliliters of peripheral blood, collected in an EDTA anticoagulant tube. PBMCs were isolated by Ficoll Paque Plus density gradient separation without further T cell sorting. RNA quality was checked with an Agilent 2100 Bioanalyzer and agarose gel, and concentration with a NanoDrop 2000. These data are taken from a study of regulatory T cells in long-lasting Graves disease (dated by TCRdb to the early 2020s). At the level of the whole study: Persistent Graves' disease meant more than 5 years of antithyroid drug treatment with TSH receptor autoantibodies that stayed positive. This study used TCR sequencing and RNA sequencing of peripheral blood to compare persistent Graves' disease patients against newly diagnosed Graves' disease patients. The study took place in China and was registered as a clinical trial. TCR sequencing covered some 13 persistent and roughly 20 newly diagnosed Graves' disease patients, 33 samples in total. On average, persistent Graves' disease patients in the clinical cohort had been on antithyroid drugs for about 10.3 years. Overall study results and their limits: Compared with newly diagnosed patients, persistent Graves' disease patients had lower TCR Shannon entropy and fewer highly expanded clones, which suggests clonal expansion. The study examined only peripheral blood because the primary lesion, thyroid tissue, could not be accessed. The small sample size was acknowledged by the authors as a limitation that may reduce accuracy. Sequencing and analysis were limited to the TCR beta chain. More public clonotypes were shared among persistent patients (2,741) than among newly diagnosed patients (just under 1,000). TRBV28, TRBJ1-2 and TRBJ2-5 were preferentially used in persistent disease, while TRBV20-1 and TRBJ2-1 were favored in newly diagnosed disease.

The rearranged segments are TRBV10-3 and TRBJ2-7, with TRBD1 perhaps the D gene, on 7 matching bases. This receptor was identified in a female donor with Graves disease. The sample in question was peripheral blood mononuclear cells (PBMCs), obtained when the disease was refractory, from a patient treated with antithyroid drugs. The CDR3 reads CAISEMQGGSYEQCF. The nucleotides read TGTGCCATCAGTGAGATGCAGGGGGGATCCTACGAGCAGTGCTTC.